The text below deals with one TCR beta chain. This clonotype was recorded a few times. Which antigen it targets is not known. Base qualities are not at hand, and no much larger clone is one base apart. The library was made by 5' RACE. The instrument given in TCRdb is Illumina HiSeq 2500. A second PCR of about 7 to 12 cycles was run with a J-beta primer mix and a sample-barcoded 5' primer. A template-switch 5' adaptor carrying 12 random nucleotides introduced a unique molecular identifier onto each TCR beta cDNA molecule. Each sample yielded at least 3 million CDR3-containing paired-end reads. First-strand cDNA was synthesized from all RNA with the Mint cDNA synthesis kit, primed by a TRBC-specific oligonucleotide. Following uracil-DNA glycosylase treatment, a first 18-cycle PCR with universal primers M1SS and BC2_uni_R was performed on all cDNA. In the original analysis: Each sample was normalized by randomly selecting 1 million high-quality reads, each carrying a distinct molecular identifier. Instead of being binned into consensus sequences, reads that shared molecular identifiers were thrown out. CDR3 identification, clonotype clustering and error correction used MiTCR with a Q25 quality threshold and the strictest error-elimination algorithm. A nonparametric unseen species model using Euler transformation provided a lower-bound estimate of total TCR beta diversity. Using fastp trimming at Q25 and MiXCR clonotype assembly, TCRdb reanalyzed the public sequencing data and kept in-frame beta chains. Every distinct CDR3 protein forms one entry, paired with its most common genes and DNA. The V and J calls come from TCRdb's annotation, not from the publication. This sample holds around 1.1 million distinct CDR3 sequences; less than 45% were observed only once. The ten largest clones take up less than 15% of the sample.

Donors were approximately 42 systemically healthy Caucasian individuals from Russia aged roughly 6 to 90 years. Ten milliliters of peripheral blood were drawn from each donor into EDTA-treated Vacutainer tubes. Ficoll-Paque density-gradient centrifugation was used to isolate PBMCs, with at least 7 million obtained per sample. Trizol reagent was used to extract total RNA from the PBMCs, yielding at least 5 micrograms per sample. For every donor, an aliquot of PBMCs went through flow cytometry to measure the percentages of naive CD45RAhigh/CD27high T cells. These data come from a study of blood T cells in healthy people across ages (dated by TCRdb to between 2014 and 2017). Notes on the research overall: In model experiments, roughly one uniquely barcoded TCR beta cDNA molecule per two T cells was captured by template switching. The study measured age-related changes in TCR beta repertoire diversity using deep sequencing normalized with unique cDNA molecular identifiers. Donors were grouped into four age groups: young (average 16 years), middle-aged (39), aged (62) and long-lived (approximately 78). To avoid experimental bias, donors of different ages were distributed randomly across sequencing lanes. The study analyzed two additional independent replicas of 1 million unique cDNA reads from the same blood draw for two donors, one aged 18 to 29 and one aged 80 or older. Study-wide findings and limitations: The CMV infection status of donors was not known, potentially confounding age-related changes in expanded clonotypes. As age increased, observed TCR beta diversity per million T cells dropped in a roughly linear way, and a significant reduction was already evident by age 40. Estimates of total diversity based on one million sequenced T cells were regarded as lower bounds and as underestimates. Conclusive comparison of naive and antigen-experienced compartments was prevented by the profiling of bulk unsorted PBMCs. Compared with the aged group, the long-lived group had more naive CD4+ T cells, fewer expanded clones and increased TCR diversity, a pattern suggesting age selection. There was a strong correlation between observed TCR beta diversity and the percentage of naive T cells measured by flow cytometry.

Sequenced material: blood. The TCR originated in a man between 18 and 35 years old in good health.

This receptor has the CDR3 CSATVFGTNGLEQYF. The DNA is as follows: TGCAGTGCCACGGTGTTCGGGACAAACGGTTTGGAGCAGTACTTC. Here the chain combines TRBV20-1 and TRBJ2-7, with a weak D call of TRBD1 (6 bases match). The CDR3 has 15 amino acids, counting the end cysteine and phenylalanine. Here the CDR3 DNA is all that survives: 45 bases in frame from base 1. Sequences DFQATT (CDR1) and SNEGSKA (CDR2) are obtained from the germline V gene (reference sequence). The trim is 6 bases for V and 7 bases for J, with a gap of 25 bases between the germline ends.